This T cell receptor (beta chain) was captured in a study of human T cells and chemical hapten exposure listed by TCRdb under 2021. Some background on the complete study: For sensitization, 2% DPC in acetone was applied to a roughly 2 cm by roughly 2 cm area of upper inner arm skin. Libraries were pooled for sequencing, and per-sample TCR yields varied mainly because of small differences in library volumes within the pool. Approximately 30 alopecia patients provided blood for TCR sequencing at one to four time points (pre-sensitization, 2, 6 and 24 weeks). Blood samples were taken from patients before sensitization (week 0) and then at 2, 6 and about 24 weeks after DPC sensitization. Patients additionally received weekly therapeutic DPC doses to the scalp throughout the approximately 22-week study period. Alopecia areata with under or over 50% scalp involvement, alopecia totalis and alopecia universalis were represented in the patient cohort, which was mostly female. Patch tests used Finn chambers with 0.01% DPC on the upper back, scored after 6 days by International Contact Dermatitis Research Group standards. This study followed changes in the peripheral blood TCR repertoire in vivo during primary and secondary sensitization of alopecia patients to the hapten diphenylcyclopropenone (DPC).

Taken with the paper, the label for time point translates to: patch test 1, 2 weeks after DPC sensitization. Read against the paper, the sample's treatment or condition label means: therapeutic diphenylcyclopropenone sensitization with weekly scalp DPC. At every patch-test visit, the blood draw took place before the patch test was put on. Eligible patients were aged 18 to 70, diagnosed with alopecia, deemed suitable for DPC therapy, and excluded if pregnant. Unfractionated whole blood was collected in Tempus Blood RNA tubes, and total RNA was extracted from that blood. Trimming removed 8 bases from V and 3 bases from J; the gene matches leave 4 bases unexplained. There are 12 amino acids in the CDR3, from cysteine to phenylalanine inclusive. Only CDR3 DNA remains: 36 bases, in frame from the first base. CDR1 and CDR2, looked up from the germline V gene, are SNHLY and FYNNEI. Libraries were made using RACE. Sequencing was performed on a NextSeq 500. During library preparation, unique molecular identifiers were attached to individual cDNA molecules so that TCRs could be counted quantitatively and reproducibly. For every blood RNA sample, sequencing covered both the TCR alpha and TCR beta chains. In the original analysis: A median of about 89,000 TCRs per sample was observed, with a range of 23,224 to 690,600. The Decombinator software suite was used to annotate the V, J and CDR3 of the TCR reads. To make PS versus PT1 abundance plots, every sample was subsampled to the same number of TCRs (28,000). Expanded TCRs were defined as absent before sensitization and observed at least eight times at the 2-week time point. TCRdb reran the public reads through fastp at Q25 and MiXCR, keeping productive beta chains. Each CDR3 protein appears once, grouped with its most common genes and DNA. These V and J calls rely on TCRdb rather than the paper's analysis. This sample lists about 100,000 distinct CDR3 sequences; 9.5% to 12% were detected once. 3% to 4% of the sample lies in the top ten.

As to this clonotype: It lacks a known antigen. Base qualities are not provided; no much larger clone lies one nucleotide away.

The paper's findings and limits, for the study overall: No change with DPC sensitization was found in the number of TCRs above 1 in 1000 frequency, and no evidence of global repertoire structure alterations was found. Compared with pre-sensitization or healthy control sets, expanded TCRs formed significantly more large CDR3 similarity clusters, which is consistent with antigen-driven responses. Patch test score correlated positively with the number of PT1 expanded TCRs, reaching significance at thresholds 8, 16 and 32 but not at 4. Because every patient had alopecia, a presumed autoimmune disease, the patients' immune response might differ from that of healthy individuals. Repeated subsampling changed both the strength of the expansion versus patch-test correlation and the threshold at which the correlation became significant.

This sequence originates from a woman aged 40 to 50 with alopecia areata. Some clones in this sample may be carry-over from other donors' samples. The sequences come from whole blood, collected in connection with sensitization to the hapten diphenylcyclopropenone (DPC). The chain joins TRBV2 to TRBJ2-7, and 7 bases in between align with TRBD1. The DNA sequence follows: TGTGCCAGCGGTTGGGACAGCTACGAGCAGTACTTC. Translated, it gives CASGWDSYEQYF.